Presented here are 31 T cell receptor beta chains from one specimen sequenced in a study of cytomegalovirus exposure and HLA in healthy donors. Only in-frame clones appear in the TCRdb table, and some are missing; sequencing was by immunoSEQ multiplex PCR. Found here are approximately 120,000 clones, 85% to 90% of them singletons; the top ten hold around 1.1%. The sequencing sample was made of PBMCs. The receptors come from a young woman in good health and CMV-seronegative.

Only a few counts were recorded for this clone. This chain connects TRBV27 to TRBJ1-1; D is possibly TRBD1 (5 bases). Germline loops: CDR1 MNHEY, CDR2 SMNVEV (reference sequence). The CDR3 totals 13 residues. V was trimmed by 4 bases and J by 6 bases, leaving 12 bases between them. This chain's CDR3 is CASSSYRQPEAFF. CDR3 bases: TGTGCCAGCAGTTCTTATCGACAGCCTGAAGCTTTCTTT.

This rearrangement joins TRBV2 to TRBJ1-1; a possible D gene is TRBD1 (5 bases). CDR3 length: 13 residues. Germline CDR1 SNHLY, CDR2 FYNNEI. Deletions cut 11 bases from V and 1 base from J, with 14 bases between. CDR3 sequence reads: CASTKQENTEAFF. CDR3 DNA: TGTGCCTCCACTAAACAGGAGAACACTGAAGCTTTCTTT.

This clone appeared a single time. This rearrangement joins TRBV7-6 to TRBJ1-4, with 7 bases identical to TRBD1. The V and J ends lost 5 bases and 3 bases, in that order; junction bases with no gene match: 6. The CDR3 is 15 residues long. The germline V gene has CDR1 SGHVS and CDR2 FNYEAQ. The CDR3 here is CASSKGAQPNEKLFF. The CDR3, as DNA: TGTGCCAGCAGCAAGGGGGCGCAACCTAATGAAAAACTGTTTTTT.

The gene calls are TRBV7-2 and TRBJ2-1; TRBD1 is a possible D gene (5 bases). The CDR3 extends over 16 amino acids. Germline CDR1 and CDR2: SGHTA and FQGNSA. Trimming removed 5 bases at V and 3 bases at J, with 17 bases between. CDR3 region: CASSLDPRQGYNEQFF. The CDR3 region has the DNA TGTGCCAGCAGCCTAGACCCGAGGCAGGGCTACAATGAGCAGTTCTTC.

The chain links TRBV5-1 to TRBJ1-2; 8 nucleotides agree with TRBD1. This CDR3 is 14 amino acids long. V was clipped by 4 bases and J by 1 base; unmatched bases: 3. The germline V gene has CDR1 SGHRS and CDR2 YFSETQ. For the CDR3, the DNA is TGCGCCAGCAGCACGGGACAGGTTAACTATGGCTACACCTTC. Translating gives CASSTGQVNYGYTF.

The V gene is TRBV19, the J gene TRBJ2-2; D gene uncertain. Looked up from germline, CDR1 is LNHDA and CDR2 is SQIVND (reference sequence). V lost 3 bases and J 1 base, leaving 9 bases between the germline ends. The CDR3 length is 15 residues. For the CDR3, the DNA is TGTGCCAGTAGTATCCTGGCGGAGAACACCGGGGAGCTGTTTTTT. Protein sequence: CASSILAENTGELFF.

The chain recombines TRBV6-5 with TRBJ2-2; a weak D match, TRBD1 (6 bases). The V gene lost 1 base and the J gene lost 4 bases, with 13 bases spanning the gap. Looked up from germline, CDR1 is MNHEY and CDR2 is SVGAGI. This CDR3 spans 16 amino acids. CDR3 sequence: CASSYFGGEGTGELFF. The CDR3 nucleotides read TGTGCCAGCAGTTACTTTGGGGGCGAGGGCACCGGGGAGCTGTTTTTT.

The rearrangement joins TRBV5-4 to TRBJ2-1; 8 nucleotides line up with TRBD1. V lost 1 base and J lost 3; bases outside the gene matches: 3. CDR1 is SGHNT, CDR2 YYREEE, per germline (reference sequence). CDR3 length: 15 residues. The CDR3 bases are TGTGCCAGCAGCTTGTTACAGGGGGACTACAATGAGCAGTTCTTC. It is translated as CASSLLQGDYNEQFF.

The CDR3 nucleotides read TGTGCCAGCAGCTTGGGAGCGGTCGGCGGATATGGCTACACCTTC. This sequence encodes CASSLGAVGGYGYTF. The chain employs TRBV5-4 and TRBJ1-2; D is ambiguous. V was trimmed by 0 bases and J by 5 bases, leaving 14 bases between them. The CDR3 contains 15 residues. The germline V gene has CDR1 SGHNT and CDR2 YYREEE (reference sequence).

This chain links TRBV6-5 with TRBJ1-1; TRBD1 matches at 7 bases. Germline V CDR1 and CDR2: MNHEY, SVGAGI. This CDR3 spans 16 amino acids. The V segment lost 4 bases and the J segment 1 base; nucleotides outside the gene matches: 9. CDR3 sequence reads: CASSSDRAIENTEAFF. The DNA for the CDR3 is TGTGCCAGCAGTTCTGACAGGGCGATCGAGAACACTGAAGCTTTCTTT.

The chain carries TRBV10-2 and TRBJ1-5; tentatively, D is TRBD1 (5 bases). Germline assignment: CDR1 WSHSY and CDR2 SAAADI. This CDR3 comprises 13 residues. Trimming shortened V by 10 bases and J by 4 bases, and 14 bases separated the two germline ends. The CDR3 DNA reads TGCGCCACCAATCAGGGTCGTAATCAGCCCCAGCATTTT. Its translation is CATNQGRNQPQHF.

The chain has TRBV27 and TRBJ1-5; a possible D gene is TRBD1 (6 bases). The CDR3 is 14 amino acids. CDR1 is MNHEY, CDR2 SMNVEV, per germline (reference sequence). V lost 2 bases, J lost 3 bases, and 8 bases lay in between. CDR3 in amino acids: CASSLDRHNQPQHF. CDR3 nucleotides: TGTGCCAGCAGTTTAGACAGGCACAATCAGCCCCAGCATTTT.

V gene TRBV19 combines with J gene TRBJ2-3; perhaps TRBD2 as D (5 bases). The CDR3 totals 14 residues. Germline loops: CDR1 LNHDA, CDR2 SQIVND (reference sequence). With 9 bases removed from V and 3 bases from J, the gap between germline ends came to 16 bases. CDR3 sequence (DNA): TGTGCCAGCGCGGAGCCGGGGATAACAGATACGCAGTATTTT. It encodes CASAEPGITDTQYF. The full variable domain, with the rest looked up from reference TRBV19 and TRBJ2-3, is DGGITQSPKYLFRKEGQNVTLSCEQNLNHDAMYWYRQDPGQGLRLIYYSQIVNDFQKGDIAEGYSVSREKKESFPLTVTSAQKNPTAFYLCASAEPGITDTQYFGPGTRLTVL.

The chain employs TRBV30 and TRBJ2-1; maybe TRBD1 (5 bases). CDR1 GTSNPN and CDR2 SVGIG come from the germline V gene (reference sequence). The CDR3 runs 15 residues. The germline V and J ends were trimmed by 4 bases and 6 bases, with 19 bases remaining between them. CDR3 amino acids: CAWIHPGYLLNEQFF. The CDR3 DNA follows: TGTGCCTGGATCCATCCAGGGTATCTGCTCAATGAGCAGTTCTTC. Based on the CDR3 plus reference TRBV30 and TRBJ2-1, the full variable domain is SQTIHQWPATLVQPVGSPLSLECTVEGTSNPNLYWYRQAAGRGLQLLFYSVGIGQISSEVPQNLSASRPQDRQFILSSKKLLLSDSGFYLCAWIHPGYLLNEQFFGPGTRLTVL.

This chain uses TRBV30 with TRBJ1-1; a weak D match, TRBD1 (5 bases). Germline V gives CDR1 GTSNPN, CDR2 SVGIG (reference sequence). Deletions cut 2 bases from V and 5 bases from J, with 15 bases between. The CDR3 sequence is 14 residues long. CDR3 nucleotides: TGTGCCTGGAGTCCGGGCTACGACAGAACTGAAGCTTTCTTT. It is translated as CAWSPGYDRTEAFF.

The rearrangement joins TRBV21-1 to TRBJ1-2; TRBD1, the D gene given by the table, was not confirmed from the DNA. TRBV21-1 is a documented pseudogene. The CDR3 is made up of 15 amino acids. CDR3 bases: TGTGCCAGCAGCCTGCGTCCCGGGACAGGGAGAGGCTACACCTTC. It translates to CASSLRPGTGRGYTF.

This clone occurred once. The V gene is TRBV10-3, the J gene TRBJ2-7; possible D gene TRBD2, 5 bases. This CDR3 contains 13 residues. The V end was cut by 5 bases, the J end by 3 bases, with 11 bases between. The germline CDR1 and CDR2 sequences are ENHRY and SYGVKD. CDR3 protein: CAISLGEYYEQYF. CDR3 in DNA: TGTGCCATCAGTTTGGGAGAGTACTACGAGCAGTACTTC.

The J gene is TRBJ1-3, the V gene TRBV9; D call uncertain. This CDR3 comprises 13 residues. Germline CDR1 reads SGDLS; CDR2 reads YYNGEE. V was pared by 4 bases and J by 4 bases, with 9 bases between. CDR3 loop: CASSPDSGNTIYF. Written as DNA, the CDR3 is TGTGCCAGCAGCCCAGACTCAGGAAACACCATATATTTT.

The CDR3 loop reads CSVALQSDEKLFF. CDR3 in DNA: TGCAGCGTTGCCCTTCAGAGCGATGAAAAACTGTTTTTT. The chain joins TRBV29-1 to TRBJ1-4; D not certain. V lost 4 bases and J lost 6, with 12 bases in between. The germline CDR1 and CDR2 sequences are SQVTM and ANQGSEA. The CDR3 runs to 13 residues.

The CDR3 region has the DNA TGTGCCAGCAGCTTAGTCGGACAGGGGGTCACTGAAGCTTTCTTT. Translation gives CASSLVGQGVTEAFF. V and J are TRBV7-8 and TRBJ1-1; TRBD1 aligns across 10 bases. The V gene end was trimmed by 1 base and the J gene end by 4 bases; junction bases not matched to a gene: 3. The CDR3 has 15 amino acids. The germline CDR1 and CDR2 sequences are SGHVS and FQNEAQ. Filled out from reference TRBV7-8 and TRBJ1-1, the complete variable domain reads GAGVSQSPRYKVAKRGQDVALRCDPISGHVSLFWYQQALGQGPEFLTYFQNEAQLDKSGLPSDRFFAERPEGSVSTLKIQRTQQEDSAVYLCASSLVGQGVTEAFFGQGTRLTVV.

The chain employs TRBV7-9 and TRBJ1-2; D not certain. Germline loops: CDR1 SEHNR, CDR2 FQNEAQ (reference sequence). This CDR3 is 14 amino acids long. The V gene lost 5 bases and the J gene lost 2 bases, with 12 bases spanning the gap. The DNA of the CDR3 is TGTGCCAGCAGCCGAGCGGTTTCGAACTATGGCTACACCTTC. Translated: CASSRAVSNYGYTF. The full variable domain, rest sourced from reference TRBV7-9 and TRBJ1-2, is DTGVSQNPRHKITKRGQNVTFRCDPISEHNRLYWYRQTLGQGPEFLTYFQNEAQLEKSRLLSDRFSAERPKGSFSTLEIQRTEQGDSAMYLCASSRAVSNYGYTFGSGTRLTVV.

The J gene is TRBJ2-1, the V gene TRBV30; a possible D gene is TRBD2 (5 bases). CDR3 length equals 13 residues. V dropped 3 bases and J dropped 9 bases, with 15 bases sitting between them. Germline assignment: CDR1 GTSNPN and CDR2 SVGIG (reference sequence). The CDR3 spells CAWRRDPASEQFF. The CDR3 coding sequence is TGTGCCTGGAGACGGGATCCGGCATCTGAGCAGTTCTTC.

The chain joins TRBV4-2 to TRBJ1-2; no firm D call. Germline V lookup: CDR1 LGHNA, CDR2 YNFKEQ. Trimming pared 1 base from V and 3 bases from J, leaving 12 bases between. The CDR3 extends over 15 amino acids. The CDR3 here is CASSQVGARDYGYTF. The CDR3 bases are TGTGCCAGCAGCCAAGTTGGAGCACGGGACTATGGCTACACCTTC.

The V and J genes are TRBV21-1 and TRBJ2-3; the D call TRBD2 from the table was never checked on the DNA. TRBV21-1 is marked as a pseudogene. There are 12 residues in the CDR3. CDR3 loop: CASGRATDTQYF. The CDR3 nucleotides are TGTGCCAGCGGGCGGGCCACCGATACGCAGTATTTT.

V gene TRBV30 combines with J gene TRBJ1-2; D is uncertain. Per the germline V gene, CDR1 is GTSNPN and CDR2 is SVGIG (reference sequence). V was clipped by 3 bases and J by 4 bases, with 12 bases between them. The CDR3 totals 13 residues. CDR3 sequence: CAWSGLNFYGYTF. CDR3 in DNA: TGTGCCTGGAGCGGACTGAACTTCTATGGCTACACCTTC.

V and J are TRBV6-5 and TRBJ2-2, with 7 bases fitting TRBD1. Germline CDR1 reads MNHEY; CDR2 reads SVGAGI. V shed 2 bases and J 5 bases; nucleotides not matched to a gene: 8. The CDR3 contains 16 residues. CDR3 nucleotide sequence: TGTGCCAGCAGTTACATTCTTAGGGGGCGTACCGGGGAGCTGTTTTTT. It translates to CASSYILRGRTGELFF.

This chain links TRBV28 with TRBJ2-7; 8 nucleotides align to TRBD2. Germline V gene sequence: CDR1 MDHEN, CDR2 SYDVKM. The V segment lost 4 bases and the J segment 3 bases; nucleotides outside the gene matches: 8. CDR3 length: 15 amino acids. As DNA, the CDR3 is TGTGCCAGCAGTTCCAAGCGGGAGTGGAACTACGAGCAGTACTTC. The encoded protein is CASSSKREWNYEQYF.

The chain links TRBV6-5 to TRBJ2-3; D ambiguous. This CDR3 contains 14 residues. The germline CDR1 and CDR2 sequences are MNHEY and SVGAGI. V shed 10 bases and J shed 2 bases, with 16 bases lying between them. Here the CDR3 DNA reads TGTGCCACGAGCATTCACAGATACACAGATACGCAGTATTTT. Residues: CATSIHRYTDTQYF.

The chain combines TRBV5-1 with TRBJ2-3, with D tentatively TRBD1 (6 bases). Germline CDR1 and CDR2: SGHRS and YFSETQ. The CDR3 is made up of 14 amino acids. Trimming left V 4 bases short and J 3 bases short, with 12 bases between. This CDR3 is CASSPGQTTDTQYF. CDR3 coding DNA: TGCGCCAGCAGCCCAGGACAGACTACAGATACGCAGTATTTT.

This chain links TRBV15 with TRBJ2-5; 8 bases align to TRBD2. The ends lost 0 bases at V and 3 bases at J; junction bases unmatched: 3. The CDR3 is 15 amino acids. Germline-derived CDR1 and CDR2 are LNHNV and YYDKDF (reference sequence). CDR3 DNA: TGTGCCACCAGCAGAGACGGGGGGGCGAAAGAGACCCAGTACTTC. It is translated as CATSRDGGAKETQYF. The entire variable domain, with the rest obtained from reference TRBV15 and TRBJ2-5, is as follows: DAMVIQNPRYQVTQFGKPVTLSCSQTLNHNVMYWYQQKSSQAPKLLFHYYDKDFNNEADTPDNFQSRRPNTSFCFLDIRSPGLGDTAMYLCATSRDGGAKETQYFGPGTRLLVL.

This chain uses TRBV27 with TRBJ1-5; possible D gene TRBD1, 5 bases. Germline-derived CDR1 and CDR2 are MNHEY and SMNVEV (reference sequence). The CDR3 extends over 14 amino acids. V was trimmed by 6 bases and J by 0 bases, leaving 9 bases between them. Here the CDR3 reads CASRTEYSNQPQHF. The CDR3, as DNA: TGTGCCAGCAGGACAGAATATAGCAATCAGCCCCAGCATTTT.